This T cell receptor beta chain emerged from a study of radiotherapy plus CTLA-4 blockade in lung cancer. Per the germline V gene, CDR1 is MNHNS and CDR2 is SASEGT. The CDR3 is 14 amino acids. After removal of 6 bases from V and 5 bases from J, the junction contained 9 bases not matched to a gene. Measured with immunoSEQ multiplex PCR; TCRdb has only the in-frame clones, and not every one. The sample holds about 59,000 clones; under 75% are singletons and the top ten take about 8%. The chain combines TRBV6-1 with TRBJ1-2, with 7 bases that match TRBD1. Here the sequenced sample was peripheral blood, taken from a patient treated with radiotherapy plus ipilimumab. The origin of this receptor is a human donor with non-small cell lung cancer whose response to radiotherapy plus ipilimumab could not be evaluated. CDR3 sequence: CASSLARDSYGYTF. CDR3 nucleotide sequence: TGTGCCAGCAGCCTAGCCCGGGACAGTTATGGCTACACCTTC.